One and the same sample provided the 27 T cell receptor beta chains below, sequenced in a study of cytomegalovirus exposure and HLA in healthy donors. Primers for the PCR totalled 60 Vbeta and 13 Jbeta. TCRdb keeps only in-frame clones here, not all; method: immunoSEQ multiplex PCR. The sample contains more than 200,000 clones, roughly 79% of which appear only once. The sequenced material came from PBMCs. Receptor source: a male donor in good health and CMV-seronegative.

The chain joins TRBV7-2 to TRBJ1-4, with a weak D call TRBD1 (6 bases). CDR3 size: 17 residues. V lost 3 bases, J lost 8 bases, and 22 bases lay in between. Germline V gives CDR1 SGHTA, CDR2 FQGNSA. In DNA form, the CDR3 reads TGTGCCAGCAGCTTTGCCGACCGGGACACCGCGGAGGAAAAACTGTTTTTT. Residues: CASSFADRDTAEEKLFF.

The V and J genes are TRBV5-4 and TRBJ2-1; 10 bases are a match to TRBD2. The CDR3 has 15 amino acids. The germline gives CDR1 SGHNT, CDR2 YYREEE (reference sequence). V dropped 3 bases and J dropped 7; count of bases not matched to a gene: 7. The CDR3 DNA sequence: TGTGCCAGCAGCTGGCGAGCGGGGGGGGTAAATGAGCAGTTCTTC. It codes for CASSWRAGGVNEQFF.

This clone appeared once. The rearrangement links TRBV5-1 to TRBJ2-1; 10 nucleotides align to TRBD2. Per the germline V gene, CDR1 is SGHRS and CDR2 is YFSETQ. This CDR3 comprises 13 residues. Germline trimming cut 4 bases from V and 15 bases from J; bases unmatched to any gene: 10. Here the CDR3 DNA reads TGCGCCAGCAGCCTGGAAGCGGGAGGGCTGGGGTTCTTC. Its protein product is CASSLEAGGLGFF.

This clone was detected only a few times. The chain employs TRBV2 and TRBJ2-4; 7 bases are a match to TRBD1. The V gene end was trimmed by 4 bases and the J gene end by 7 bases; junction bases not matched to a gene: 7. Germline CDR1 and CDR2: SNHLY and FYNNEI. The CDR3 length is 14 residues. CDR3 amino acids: CASSARGGVNIQYF. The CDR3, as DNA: TGTGCCAGCAGTGCACGAGGGGGCGTGAACATTCAGTACTTC.

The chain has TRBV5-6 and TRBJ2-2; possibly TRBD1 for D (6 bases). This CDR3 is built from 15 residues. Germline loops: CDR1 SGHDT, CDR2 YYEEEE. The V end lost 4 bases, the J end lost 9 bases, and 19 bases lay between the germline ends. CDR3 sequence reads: CASSPVGAGSRELFF. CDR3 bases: TGTGCCAGCAGCCCGGTGGGGGCTGGTAGTCGGGAGCTGTTTTTT.

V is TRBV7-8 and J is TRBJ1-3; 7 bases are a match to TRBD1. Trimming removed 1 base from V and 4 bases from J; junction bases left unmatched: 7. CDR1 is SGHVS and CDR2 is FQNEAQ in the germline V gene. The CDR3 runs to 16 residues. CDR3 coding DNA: TGTGCCAGCAGCTTAGTAGGGGGCGTGGGAGGAAACACCATATATTTT. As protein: CASSLVGGVGGNTIYF.

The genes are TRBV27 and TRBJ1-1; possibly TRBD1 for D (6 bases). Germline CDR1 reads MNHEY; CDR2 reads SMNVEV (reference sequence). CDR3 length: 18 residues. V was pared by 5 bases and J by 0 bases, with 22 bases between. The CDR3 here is CASSPIKTGYPMNTEAFF. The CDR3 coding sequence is TGTGCCAGCAGTCCCATAAAGACAGGATACCCCATGAACACTGAAGCTTTCTTT.

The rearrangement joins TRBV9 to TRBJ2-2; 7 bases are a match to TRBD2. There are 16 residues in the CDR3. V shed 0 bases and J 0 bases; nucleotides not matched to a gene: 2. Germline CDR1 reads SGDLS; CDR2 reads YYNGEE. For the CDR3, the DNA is TGTGCCAGCAGCGTAGTCGGGGGGACGAACACCGGGGAGCTGTTTTTT. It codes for CASSVVGGTNTGELFF.

The CDR3 loop is CASSPRTSAETQYF. DNA of the CDR3: TGTGCCAGCAGCCCGCGGACTAGCGCAGAGACCCAGTACTTC. The V gene is TRBV9, the J gene TRBJ2-5, with TRBD2 matching 9 bases. Germline CDR1 reads SGDLS; CDR2 reads YYNGEE. CDR3 length equals 14 residues. V was pared by 4 bases and J by 4 bases, with 5 bases of the junction left unmatched.

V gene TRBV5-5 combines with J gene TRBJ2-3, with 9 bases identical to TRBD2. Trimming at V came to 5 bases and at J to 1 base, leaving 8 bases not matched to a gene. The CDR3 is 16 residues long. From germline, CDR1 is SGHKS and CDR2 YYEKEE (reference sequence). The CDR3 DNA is TGTGCCAGCAGGTCCTATAGCGGGGGTGGCACAGATACGCAGTATTTT. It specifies CASRSYSGGGTDTQYF.

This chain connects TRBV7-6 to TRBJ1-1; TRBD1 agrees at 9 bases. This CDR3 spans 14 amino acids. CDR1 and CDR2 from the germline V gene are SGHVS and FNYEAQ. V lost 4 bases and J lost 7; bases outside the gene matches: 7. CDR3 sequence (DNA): TGTGCCAGCAGCTCGGGACAGGGTTACGGTGAAGCTTTCTTT. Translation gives CASSSGQGYGEAFF.

The CDR3 DNA is TGTGCCAGCAGCTCCGGGACATTCGATCAGCCCCAGCATTTT. It yields the protein CASSSGTFDQPQHF. This chain uses TRBV7-9 with TRBJ1-5; a possible D gene is TRBD1 (6 bases). The CDR3 consists of 14 residues. The V end was cut by 4 bases, the J end by 5 bases, with 12 bases between. Germline CDR1 reads SEHNR; CDR2 reads FQNEAQ (reference sequence). Combining the CDR3 with reference TRBV7-9 and TRBJ1-5 gives the whole variable domain DTGVSQNPRHKITKRGQNVTFRCDPISEHNRLYWYRQTLGQGPEFLTYFQNEAQLEKSRLLSDRFSAERPKGSFSTLEIQRTEQGDSAMYLCASSSGTFDQPQHFGDGTRLSIL.

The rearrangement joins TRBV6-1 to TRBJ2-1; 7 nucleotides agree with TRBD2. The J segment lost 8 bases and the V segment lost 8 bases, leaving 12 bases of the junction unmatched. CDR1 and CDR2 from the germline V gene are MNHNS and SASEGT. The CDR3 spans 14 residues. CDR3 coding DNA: TGTGCCAGCGCGAGGGCGGGAGACCTCCATGAGCAGTTCTTC. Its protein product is CASARAGDLHEQFF.

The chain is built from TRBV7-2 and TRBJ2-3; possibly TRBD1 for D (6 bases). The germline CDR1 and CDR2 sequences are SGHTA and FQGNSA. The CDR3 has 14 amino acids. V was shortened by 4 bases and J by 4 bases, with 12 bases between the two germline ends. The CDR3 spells CASSSRQGSDTQYF. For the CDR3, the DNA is TGTGCCAGCAGCTCGCGGCAGGGGTCAGATACGCAGTATTTT.

The CDR3 loop reads CASLTGEGLEKLFF. The DNA of the CDR3 is TGTGCCAGTTTGACCGGAGAGGGCCTTGAAAAACTGTTTTTT. The chain uses TRBV28 and TRBJ1-4, with no clear D. Germline CDR1 and CDR2: MDHEN and SYDVKM. The length of the CDR3 is 14 residues. Trimming left V 9 bases short and J 7 bases short, with 18 bases between. Full variable domain (remainder filled in from reference TRBV28 and TRBJ1-4): DVKVTQSSRYLVKRTGEKVFLECVQDMDHENMFWYRQDPGLGLRLIYFSYDVKMKEKGDIPEGYSVSREKKERFSLILESASTNQTSMYLCASLTGEGLEKLFFGSGTQLSVL.

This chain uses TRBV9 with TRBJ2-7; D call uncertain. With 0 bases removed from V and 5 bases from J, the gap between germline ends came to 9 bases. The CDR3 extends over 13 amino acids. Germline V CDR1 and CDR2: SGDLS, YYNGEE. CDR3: CASSVGAGHEQYF. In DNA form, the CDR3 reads TGTGCCAGCAGCGTAGGGGCAGGCCACGAGCAGTACTTC.

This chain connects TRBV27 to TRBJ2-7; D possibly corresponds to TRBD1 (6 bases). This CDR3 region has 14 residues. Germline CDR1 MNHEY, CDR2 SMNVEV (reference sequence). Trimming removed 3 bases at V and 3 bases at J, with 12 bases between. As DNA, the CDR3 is TGTGCCAGCAGTTTGCAGGGGTTGAACTACGAGCAGTACTTC. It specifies CASSLQGLNYEQYF.

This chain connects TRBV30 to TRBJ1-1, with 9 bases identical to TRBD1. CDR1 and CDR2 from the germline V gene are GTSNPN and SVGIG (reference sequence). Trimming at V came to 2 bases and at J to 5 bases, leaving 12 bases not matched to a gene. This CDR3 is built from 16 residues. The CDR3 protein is CAWSIYLTGGQTEAFF. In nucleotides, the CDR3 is TGTGCCTGGAGTATTTACCTGACAGGGGGGCAAACTGAAGCTTTCTTT.

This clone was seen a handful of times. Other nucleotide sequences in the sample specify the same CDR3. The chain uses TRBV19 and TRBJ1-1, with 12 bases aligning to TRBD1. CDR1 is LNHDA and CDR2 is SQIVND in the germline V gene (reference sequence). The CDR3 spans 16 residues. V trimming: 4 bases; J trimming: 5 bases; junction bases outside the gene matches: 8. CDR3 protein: CASSTGQGASGTEAFF. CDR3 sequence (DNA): TGTGCCAGTAGTACGGGACAGGGGGCCTCGGGAACTGAAGCTTTCTTT. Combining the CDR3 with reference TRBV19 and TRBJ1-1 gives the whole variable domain DGGITQSPKYLFRKEGQNVTLSCEQNLNHDAMYWYRQDPGQGLRLIYYSQIVNDFQKGDIAEGYSVSREKKESFPLTVTSAQKNPTAFYLCASSTGQGASGTEAFFGQGTRLTVV.

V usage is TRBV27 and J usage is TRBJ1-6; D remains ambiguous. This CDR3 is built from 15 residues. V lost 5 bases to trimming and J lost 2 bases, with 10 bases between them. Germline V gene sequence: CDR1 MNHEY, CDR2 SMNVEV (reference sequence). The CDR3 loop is CASSPPRPYNSPLHF. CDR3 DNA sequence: TGTGCCAGCAGTCCACCGCGGCCCTATAATTCACCCCTCCACTTT.

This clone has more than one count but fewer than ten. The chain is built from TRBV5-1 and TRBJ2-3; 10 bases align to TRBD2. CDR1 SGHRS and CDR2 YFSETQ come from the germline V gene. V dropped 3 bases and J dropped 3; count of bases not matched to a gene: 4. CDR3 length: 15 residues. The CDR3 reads CASSSIAGGTDTQYF. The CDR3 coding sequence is TGCGCCAGCAGCTCGATAGCGGGAGGTACAGATACGCAGTATTTT.

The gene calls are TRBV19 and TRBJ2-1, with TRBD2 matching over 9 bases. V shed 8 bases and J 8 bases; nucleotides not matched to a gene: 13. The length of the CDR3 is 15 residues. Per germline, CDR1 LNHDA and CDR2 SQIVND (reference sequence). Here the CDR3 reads CASAPLAGGADEQFF. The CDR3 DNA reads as TGTGCCAGTGCTCCCCTGGCGGGGGGGGCCGATGAGCAGTTCTTC.

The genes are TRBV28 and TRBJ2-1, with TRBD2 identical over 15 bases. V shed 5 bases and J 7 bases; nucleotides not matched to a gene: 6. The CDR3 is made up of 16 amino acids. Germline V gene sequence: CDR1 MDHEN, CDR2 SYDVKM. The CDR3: CASSPPGLAGGNEQFF. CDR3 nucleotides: TGTGCCAGCAGTCCCCCGGGACTAGCGGGAGGTAATGAGCAGTTCTTC.

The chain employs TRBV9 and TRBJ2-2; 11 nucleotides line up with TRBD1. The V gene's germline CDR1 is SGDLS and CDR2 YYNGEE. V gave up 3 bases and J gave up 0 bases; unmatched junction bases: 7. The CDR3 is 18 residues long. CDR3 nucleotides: TGTGCCAGCAGCGACAGGACAGGGGGCATCTCGAACACCGGGGAGCTGTTTTTT. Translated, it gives CASSDRTGGISNTGELFF.

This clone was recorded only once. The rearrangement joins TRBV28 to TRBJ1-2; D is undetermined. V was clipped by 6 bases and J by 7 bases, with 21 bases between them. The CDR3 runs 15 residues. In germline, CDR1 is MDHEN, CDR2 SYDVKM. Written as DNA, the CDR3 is TGTGCCAGCAGCTTAAGGCGTATTGTGGGAGTTGGCTACACCTTC. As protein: CASSLRRIVGVGYTF.

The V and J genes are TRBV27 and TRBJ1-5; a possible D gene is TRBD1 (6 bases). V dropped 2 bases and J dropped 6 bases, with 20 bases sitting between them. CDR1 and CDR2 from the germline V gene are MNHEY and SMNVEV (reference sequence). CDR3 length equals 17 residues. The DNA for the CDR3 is TGTGCCAGCAGTTTAATGGGGCCACAGGGAGTTAGTCAGCCCCAGCATTTT. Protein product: CASSLMGPQGVSQPQHF.

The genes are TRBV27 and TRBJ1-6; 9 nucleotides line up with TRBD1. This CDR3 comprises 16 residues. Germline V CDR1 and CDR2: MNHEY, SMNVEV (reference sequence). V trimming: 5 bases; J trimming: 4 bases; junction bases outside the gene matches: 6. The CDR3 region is CASSVDRGKYNSPLHF. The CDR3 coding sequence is TGTGCCAGCAGTGTCGACAGGGGGAAATATAATTCACCCCTCCACTTT.